Listed below are T cell receptor beta chains from one sample, sequenced in a study of cytomegalovirus exposure and HLA in healthy donors. Clones were read by immunoSEQ multiplex PCR, and TCRdb kept only the in-frame ones, dropping some. The data hold roughly 90,000 clones, with 70% to 90% observed a single time. Source material: PBMCs. The receptors originated from a man between 18 and 29 years old in good health and CMV-seronegative. Both conserved end residues are part of each CDR3. Each record gives: clone size, V gene, J gene, D gene, CDR3 DNA, CDR3 protein. The D gene is left open where the match is weak. Clone size is shown for a subset of rows, as once, few, many or a class of expanded clone.

>NA|TRBV6-5|TRBJ1-3|NA
TGTGCCAGCAGTTCCGTCCCTGGAAACACCATATATTTT
CASSSVPGNTIYF
>few|TRBV5-6|TRBJ2-7|NA
TGTGCCAGCAGCTTATTTGTCCACTACGAGCAGTACTTC
CASSLFVHYEQYF
>once|TRBV6-1|TRBJ1-1|NA
TGTGCCAGCAGACCCGGGGTTGGCATGCACACTGAAGCTTTCTTT
CASRPGVGMHTEAFF
>NA|TRBV5-1|TRBJ1-2|NA
TGCGCCAGCAGCTTGAATCCATTAGGGGATTTTAACTATGGCTACACCTTC
CASSLNPLGDFNYGYTF
>NA|TRBV9|TRBJ1-2|NA
TGTGCCAGCAGCGTAGGGCAGGTGGATGGCTACACCTTC
CASSVGQVDGYTF
>few|TRBV2|TRBJ2-1|NA
TGTGCCAGCAGCTTGTTAAGAGATGAGCAGTTCTTC
CASSLLRDEQFF
>NA|TRBV2|TRBJ1-5|TRBD1
TGTGCCAGCAGCACACAGGGAGGGCAGGGGGCTATTGGTCAGCCCCAGCATTTT
CASSTQGGQGAIGQPQHF
>NA|TRBV7-2|TRBJ1-3|TRBD1
TGTGCCAGCAGCTTACAGGGGGCAGGGGTTGGAAACACCATATATTTT
CASSLQGAGVGNTIYF
>NA|TRBV9|TRBJ2-7|NA
TGTGCCAGCAGCGTAGATTGGGGGGCCTACGAGCAGTACTTC
CASSVDWGAYEQYF
>NA|TRBV5-6|TRBJ2-7|TRBD2
TGTGCCAGCAGCTCGAGCGGGGGGGCTAGTAAGCAGTACTTC
CASSSSGGASKQYF
>NA|TRBV30|TRBJ2-5|NA
TGTGCCTGGAGCGGTCGGCTTCGGGGAAAGACCCAGTACTTC
CAWSGRLRGKTQYF
>NA|TRBV10-3|TRBJ2-5|NA
TGTGCCATCAGTGCCCGACAGCTCCAAGAGACCCAGTACTTC
CAISARQLQETQYF
>once|TRBV19|TRBJ2-3|NA
TGTGCCAGTAGTATCGGGTTAGCCCGGGGCACAGATACGCAGTATTTT
CASSIGLARGTDTQYF
>few|TRBV6-5|TRBJ1-1|TRBD1
TGTGCCGCGGGACAGGGGGCAGGGAGAGCTTTCTTT
CAAGQGAGRAFF
>NA|TRBV6-6|TRBJ2-3|TRBD1
TGTGCCAGCAGTTATCAGGGGGCCACAGATACGCAGTATTTT
CASSYQGATDTQYF
>once|TRBV6-5|TRBJ2-7|NA
TGTGCCAGCAGAGGGGTCCTCTCCTACGAGCAGTACTTC
CASRGVLSYEQYF
>NA|TRBV30|TRBJ1-5|NA
TGTGCCTGGAGTGGAGTTGTAAGCAATCAGCCCCAGCATTTT
CAWSGVVSNQPQHF
>NA|TRBV18|TRBJ1-2|NA
TGTGCCAGCTCACCGGAGGGGAACTATGGCTACACCTTC
CASSPEGNYGYTF
>NA|TRBV19|TRBJ2-5|TRBD1
TGTGCCAGTGGTGGACAGGGGGCTGGTGAGACCCAGTACTTC
CASGGQGAGETQYF
>few|TRBV5-1|TRBJ2-7|NA
TGCGCCAGCAAAGTACAGGGTAATCTCGGGGAGCAGTACTTC
CASKVQGNLGEQYF
>NA|TRBV7-7|TRBJ2-2|NA
TGTGCTAGCAGCCCTAGTTCGGATCGGGGCACCGGGGAGCTGTTTTTT
CASSPSSDRGTGELFF
>few|TRBV18|TRBJ2-5|NA
TGTGCCAGCTCACCACCTAGAGGCCCATCTGGAGAGCAGTACTTC
CASSPPRGPSGEQYF
>NA|TRBV27|TRBJ2-3|NA
TGTGCCAGCAGTTCTAGGTCGAGGGGCACAGATACGCAGTATTTT
CASSSRSRGTDTQYF
>NA|TRBV5-6|TRBJ1-1|TRBD1
TGTGCCAGCAGCCCGGCTTTTAGGTGGGACAGGGGATCTGAAGCTTTCTTT
CASSPAFRWDRGSEAFF
>NA|TRBV2|TRBJ1-5|NA
TGTGCCAGCAGTTTGGGACAAAGCCTCAATCAGCCCCAGCATTTT
CASSLGQSLNQPQHF
>NA|TRBV19|TRBJ1-3|NA
TGTGCCAGTAACCAAGTCGGTGGAAACACCATATATTTT
CASNQVGGNTIYF
>once|TRBV12-2|TRBJ2-7|NA
TGTGCAAGTCGCTTAGATTTCGGAGGCGGTCGGCGTTACAACGAGCAGTACTTC
CASRLDFGGGRRYNEQYF
>NA|TRBV6-5|TRBJ2-5|TRBD2
TGTGCCAGCAGCCGTAGCGGGGGCCCGGGGGAGACCCAGTACTTC
CASSRSGGPGETQYF
>NA|TRBV5-6|TRBJ2-1|NA
TGTGCCAGCAGCTTGGTCTTCAGGAACAATGAGCAGTTCTTC
CASSLVFRNNEQFF
>NA|TRBV11-2|TRBJ2-7|TRBD2
TGTGCCAGCAGCCTCCTCAAGCGGGGGGCAGCCTACGAGCAGTACTTC
CASSLLKRGAAYEQYF
>few|TRBV7-8|TRBJ2-1|TRBD2
TGTGCCAGCAGCTTAAAGCGGGACTCCTACAATGAGCAGTTCTTC
CASSLKRDSYNEQFF
>few|TRBV6-1|TRBJ1-5|TRBD1
TGTGCCAGCAGCCCCGGGACAGGGGGAACTAAGCCCCAGCATTTT
CASSPGTGGTKPQHF
>NA|TRBV2|TRBJ2-6|NA
TGTGCCAGCAGCGAGGAAGCGGTGTCTGGGGCCAACGTCCTGACTTTC
CASSEEAVSGANVLTF
>NA|TRBV30|TRBJ2-3|NA
TGTGCCTGGACATTAAAGGGGTCTAATACGCAGTATTTT
CAWTLKGSNTQYF
>NA|TRBV7-3|TRBJ2-5|NA
TGTGCCAGCAGCTTAACGGGGTCCGGCGGGGAGACCCAGTACTTC
CASSLTGSGGETQYF